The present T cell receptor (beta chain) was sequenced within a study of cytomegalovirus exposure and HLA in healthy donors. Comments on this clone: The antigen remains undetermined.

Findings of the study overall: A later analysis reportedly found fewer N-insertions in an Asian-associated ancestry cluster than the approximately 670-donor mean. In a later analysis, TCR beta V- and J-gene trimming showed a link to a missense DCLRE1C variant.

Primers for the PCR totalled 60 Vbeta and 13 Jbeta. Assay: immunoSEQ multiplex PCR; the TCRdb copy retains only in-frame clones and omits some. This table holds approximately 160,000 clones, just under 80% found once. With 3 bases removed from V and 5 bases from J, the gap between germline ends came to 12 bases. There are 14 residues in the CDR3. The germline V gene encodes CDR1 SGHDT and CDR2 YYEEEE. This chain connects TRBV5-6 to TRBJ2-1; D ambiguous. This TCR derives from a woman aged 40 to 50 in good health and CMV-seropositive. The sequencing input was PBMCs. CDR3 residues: CASSSPQKNNEQFF. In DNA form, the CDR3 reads TGTGCCAGCAGCTCGCCACAGAAAAACAATGAGCAGTTCTTC.